This record looks at one TCR beta chain sequence and its context. Donors were grouped by their self-reported clinical history. V trimming: 3 bases; J trimming: 8 bases; junction bases outside the gene matches: 8. The CDR3 consists of 15 residues. Germline CDR1 reads MDHEN; CDR2 reads SYDVKM. Original analysis: It was from reference gene primer amplification that nucleated cell counts were estimated. Profiled with immunoSEQ multiplex PCR; TCRdb holds only in-frame clones, not every one. Clonal size and the V and J genes are those of that table, whereas D and trimming came from the DNA. The table lists approximately 170,000 clones, approximately 82% of them singletons. The data are from a study of blood T cell repertoires in COVID-19. Study-level background: Sites across the United States, Italy and Spain contributed samples from acute and convalescent COVID-19. The cDNA or gDNA used as material had been derived from T cells, B-cell-depleted T cells, or PBMCs.

The receptor was derived from a woman between 50 and 59 years old in a cohort exposed to, infected with or recovered from COVID-19 (not recorded which). The sequenced sample consisted of PBMCs or T cells enriched from blood (not recorded which). The rearrangement links TRBV28 to TRBJ2-1; 9 positions agree with TRBD2. The CDR3 protein is CASSFPLAGIDEQFF. The DNA for the CDR3 is TGTGCCAGCAGTTTCCCTCTAGCGGGGATCGATGAGCAGTTCTTC.